These 3 T cell receptor beta chains were sequenced from one sample in a study of blood T cell repertoires in COVID-19. Only in-frame clones appear in the TCRdb table, and some are missing; sequencing was by immunoSEQ multiplex PCR. The sample consists of 150,000 to 200,000 clones, around 87% of them appearing once. The sample comprised peripheral blood. All receptors come from a woman in her 70s with COVID-19, enrolled during active disease.

The chain combines TRBV6-2 or TRBV6-3 with TRBJ1-3; the D gene is possibly TRBD1 (5 bases). V was clipped by 5 bases and J by 0 bases, with 8 bases between them. This CDR3 is 14 amino acids long. The germline V gene encodes CDR1 MNHEY and CDR2 SVGEGT. CDR3 protein: CASSRGNSGNTIYF. The CDR3 nucleotides are TGTGCCAGCAGTAGGGGAAACTCTGGAAACACCATATATTTT.

A note on this clone: A read error may account for a junction end that differs from germline. The chain uses TRBV19 and TRBJ2-4; D is ambiguous. Germline values: CDR1 LNHDA, CDR2 SQIVND (reference sequence). This CDR3 spans 13 amino acids. CDR3 DNA: TGTGCCAGTAACGAGGCCCTGAAAAGCATTCAGTACTTC. Translating it yields CASNEALKSIQYF.

The chain recombines TRBV6-5 with TRBJ1-4; 9 bases are a match to TRBD1. Trimming at V came to 4 bases and at J to 6 bases, leaving 9 bases not matched to a gene. Germline loops: CDR1 MNHEY, CDR2 SVGAGI. The CDR3 loop spans 16 amino acids. The CDR3 protein is CASSSLGQGEDEKLFF. CDR3 coding DNA: TGTGCCAGCAGTTCTCTGGGACAGGGAGAGGATGAAAAACTGTTTTTT.